These T cell receptor beta chains were read from a single sample in a study of T cell clones after liver transplantation. Sequencing used immunoSEQ multiplex PCR; TCRdb keeps in-frame clones, though not all of them. The sample consists of over 90,000 clones, 80% to 90% of them appearing once. The sample consisted of CD4+ T cells from blood, taken roughly 50 months after liver transplant. Source of these receptors: a human patient who received a liver transplant. Some T cells may arise from the graft donor. The CDR3 runs from the conserved cysteine through the conserved F or W. A D gene is named only where the DNA matches it firmly. Clone size is stated in some rows and not others, as once, few, many or a class when expanded.

d_gene	j_gene	abundance	v_gene	CDR3aa	CDR3nt
TRBD1	TRBJ2-2	.	TRBV18	CASSHRQGATRTNTGELFF	TGTGCCAGCTCACATCGACAGGGGGCTACGAGAACGAACACCGGGGAGCTGTTTTTT
TRBD2	TRBJ2-3	.	TRBV18	CASSSRLGGSADTQYF	TGTGCCAGCTCATCACGACTTGGCGGGAGTGCAGATACGCAGTATTTT
.	TRBJ2-7	.	TRBV5-4	CASSLVGFPYEQYF	TGTGCCAGCAGCTTGGTGGGGTTCCCCTACGAGCAGTACTTC
.	TRBJ2-6	.	TRBV23-1	CASSQLVSGANVLTF	TGCGCCAGCAGTCAGCTGGTATCTGGGGCCAACGTCCTGACTTTC
.	TRBJ1-5	.	TRBV19	CASSSGQPNQPQHF	TGTGCCAGTAGTAGCGGACAGCCCAATCAGCCCCAGCATTTT
TRBD1	TRBJ2-3	.	TRBV18	CASSPPRTGGADTQYF	TGTGCCAGCTCACCACCTAGGACAGGGGGGGCAGATACGCAGTATTTT
TRBD1	TRBJ2-7	.	TRBV5-1	CASRWDRGGQQYF	TGCGCCAGCAGATGGGACAGGGGAGGACAGCAGTACTTC
.	TRBJ2-3	once	TRBV7-7	CASSLAPGSTDTQYF	TGTGCCAGCAGCTTAGCCCCGGGGAGCACAGATACGCAGTATTTT
TRBD2	TRBJ2-1	.	TRBV5-4	CATKAGGPIGEQFF	TGTGCCACGAAAGCGGGAGGGCCAATTGGTGAGCAGTTCTTC
.	TRBJ2-5	.	TRBV19	CASSITGQETQYF	TGTGCCAGTAGTATCACAGGACAAGAGACCCAGTACTTC
.	TRBJ1-5	.	TRBV2	CASSEEGRRQPQHF	TGTGCCAGCAGTGAAGAAGGCAGACGGCAGCCCCAGCATTTT
TRBD2	TRBJ2-7	.	TRBV30	CAWGAGLAGISYEQYF	TGTGCCTGGGGTGCGGGACTAGCGGGAATCTCCTACGAGCAGTACTTC
.	TRBJ2-2	.	TRBV9	CASSVVSGPTGELFF	TGTGCCAGCAGCGTAGTTTCGGGACCAACCGGGGAGCTGTTTTTT
TRBD2	TRBJ2-7	.	TRBV2	CASSWGLGDEQYF	TGTGCCAGCAGTTGGGGACTAGGAGACGAGCAGTACTTC
TRBD1	TRBJ2-3	.	TRBV5-1	CASSQRQGATSDTQYF	TGCGCCAGCAGCCAACGACAGGGGGCGACCTCGGATACGCAGTATTTT
.	TRBJ2-3	.	TRBV5-4	CASSLRRLPDTQYF	TGTGCCAGCAGCTTGCGAAGGTTGCCAGATACGCAGTATTTT
.	TRBJ2-5	.	TRBV6-1	CASTREETQYF	TGTGCCAGCACCCGAGAAGAGACCCAGTACTTC
TRBD1	TRBJ2-7	.	TRBV7-8	CASSLTGTGNYEQYF	TGTGCCAGCAGCCTGACCGGGACAGGAAACTACGAGCAGTACTTC
TRBD2	TRBJ2-7	.	TRBV4-2	CASSQDSVTSGGSYEQYF	TGTGCCAGCAGCCAAGATTCCGTCACAAGCGGGGGATCCTACGAGCAGTACTTC
TRBD1	TRBJ2-1	.	TRBV18	CASSPVLGQGYNEQFF	TGTGCCAGCTCACCAGTTCTAGGACAGGGATACAATGAGCAGTTCTTC
TRBD1	TRBJ1-4	.	TRBV6-6	CASRWTGRGEKLFF	TGTGCCAGCAGATGGACAGGGAGAGGTGAAAAACTGTTTTTT
.	TRBJ2-5	once	TRBV19	CASSGSKQETQYF	TGTGCCAGTAGCGGGTCCAAACAAGAGACCCAGTACTTC
TRBD1	TRBJ2-7	few	TRBV4-3	CASSPNERTGSPMFF	TGCGCCAGCAGCCCAAACGAGCGGACAGGCAGCCCGATGTTCTTC
TRBD2	TRBJ2-1	.	TRBV19	CASSEGLAASYNEQFF	TGTGCCAGTAGTGAGGGACTAGCGGCCTCCTACAATGAGCAGTTCTTC
TRBD1	TRBJ1-4	.	TRBV5-6	CASSLTGEDEKLFF	TGTGCCAGCAGCCTGACAGGGGAGGATGAAAAACTGTTTTTT
.	TRBJ1-1	.	TRBV6-1	CASSEVGGRDTEAFF	TGTGCCAGCAGTGAAGTTGGGGGGCGCGACACTGAAGCTTTCTTT
TRBD1	TRBJ2-7	.	TRBV30	CAWRRQGTYEQYF	TGTGCCTGGAGGAGACAGGGGACCTACGAGCAGTACTTC
TRBD2	TRBJ2-1	many	TRBV19	CASSGGLAGGFHNEQFF	TGTGCCAGTAGTGGAGGACTAGCGGGAGGGTTCCACAATGAGCAGTTCTTC
.	TRBJ1-3	.	TRBV10-3	CAISESFLADSSGNTIYF	TGTGCCATCAGTGAGTCGTTCCTCGCCGACAGCTCTGGAAACACCATATATTTT